Following are 11 T cell receptor beta chains from one sample sequenced in a study of cytomegalovirus exposure and HLA in healthy donors (dated by TCRdb to 2016 to 2017). Library generation was performed with the immunoSEQ multiplex PCR assay. The multiplex PCR relied on a mix of 60 forward primers for TCR Vbeta segments and 13 reverse primers for TCR Jbeta segments. Entries here come from immuneACCESS through TCRdb and include only in-frame sequences with V and J called. Some clones fail to appear in such tables; in the studies checked, an unresolved V gene covers under half of the shortfall, and the cause of the remainder is unknown. For this sample there are under 250,000 clones; approximately 79% appear just once. The ten biggest clones cover about 1.5% of the sample. The source material was PBMCs. The receptors derive from a man aged 45-65 years in good health and CMV-seronegative.

This chain uses TRBV18 with TRBJ2-3; TRBD2 matches 9 bases. Losses at the gene ends were 3 bases for V and 6 bases for J; bases not matched to a gene: 16. This CDR3 has 18 amino acids. CDR1 KGHSH and CDR2 LQKENI come from the germline V gene. CDR3 DNA sequence: TGTGCCAGCTCACCTGGCCAGGGCGGACTAGCGAGGGGGGATACGCAGTATTTT. Its protein is CASSPGQGGLARGDTQYF.

Regarding this clone: Other DNA sequences in the same sample also yield this CDR3. The chain links TRBV27 to TRBJ2-7, with D possibly being TRBD1 (8 bases). This CDR3 spans 13 amino acids. Germline V gene lookup returns CDR1 MNHEY and CDR2 SMNVEV (reference sequence). V gave up 2 bases and J gave up 11 bases, with 16 bases separating them. CDR3 sequence (DNA): TGTGCCAGCAGTTTACTTACAGGGGGGGAGAAGTACTTC. Protein: CASSLLTGGEKYF.

This clone was counted between two and nine times. CDR3 bases: TGTGCCAGCAGCGAAGGGACAGGGGGTGGCTACACCTTC. This encodes CASSEGTGGGYTF. V and J are TRBV9 and TRBJ1-2; 11 bases are shared with TRBD1. CDR1 SGDLS and CDR2 YYNGEE come from the germline V gene. This CDR3 is 13 amino acids long. Trimming cost V 3 bases and J 7 bases; bases outside gene matches: 2.

The J gene is TRBJ2-1, the V gene TRBV29-1; 7 nucleotides match TRBD1. This CDR3 comprises 14 residues. V was pared by 6 bases and J by 5 bases, with 10 bases of the junction left unmatched. Germline V gene sequence: CDR1 SQVTM, CDR2 ANQGSEA. CDR3 nucleotide sequence: TGCAGCGTAGCAAAAGGGACAGCCAACAATGAGCAGTTCTTC. It translates to CSVAKGTANNEQFF.

V usage is TRBV7-7 and J usage is TRBJ2-3; 8 bases align to TRBD2. The CDR3 totals 17 residues. The J segment lost 6 bases and the V segment lost 6 bases, leaving 17 bases of the junction unmatched. In germline, CDR1 is SSHAT, CDR2 FNYEAQ (reference sequence). For the CDR3, the DNA is TGTGCCAGCAGTCCCGGGGCGGCGGGGGGACAACTCGATACGCAGTATTTT. This sequence encodes CASSPGAAGGQLDTQYF. The whole variable domain, filled in from reference TRBV7-7 and TRBJ2-3, reads GAGVSQSPRYKVTKRGQDVTLRCDPISSHATLYWYQQALGQGPEFLTYFNYEAQPDKSGLPSDRFSAERPEGSISTLTIQRTEQRDSAMYRCASSPGAAGGQLDTQYFGPGTRLTVL.

The DNA for the CDR3 is TGTGCCAGCAGTCCCACCGGGACAGGGGCAGGCTACACCTTC. This encodes CASSPTGTGAGYTF. The V and J genes are TRBV27 and TRBJ1-2; 10 bases agree with TRBD1. V shed 5 bases, J shed 8 bases, and the junction held 8 bases outside the gene matches. Germline V gene data show CDR1 as MNHEY and CDR2 as SMNVEV (reference sequence). CDR3 size: 14 residues.

The chain uses TRBV27 and TRBJ1-1; no firm D call. The CDR3 length is 15 residues. The V and J ends lost 3 bases and 1 base respectively, with 12 bases between them. Germline V gene lookup returns CDR1 MNHEY and CDR2 SMNVEV (reference sequence). The CDR3 loop reads CASSFAGTQNTEAFF. CDR3 bases: TGTGCCAGCAGTTTCGCGGGAACACAGAACACTGAAGCTTTCTTT.

The gene calls are TRBV6-5 and TRBJ1-3; 7 bases are a match to TRBD1. Germline V gene sequence: CDR1 MNHEY, CDR2 SVGAGI. The CDR3 length is 16 residues. V lost 2 bases to trimming and J lost 1 base; unmatched junction nucleotides: 5. Here the CDR3 DNA reads TGTGCCAGCAGTTACGGGCAGGGGGTTTCTGGAAACACCATATATTTT. Amino acid sequence: CASSYGQGVSGNTIYF.

This sequence joins TRBV19 and TRBJ1-1; no definite D call. Trimming took 4 bases from V and 4 from J, leaving 10 bases between them. Germline values: CDR1 LNHDA, CDR2 SQIVND (reference sequence). CDR3 length: 13 amino acids. CDR3 sequence reads: CASSTQFGTEAFF. CDR3 DNA: TGTGCCAGTAGTACGCAATTCGGCACTGAAGCTTTCTTT.

The V call is TRBV7-6, the J call TRBJ2-2; 11 bases fit TRBD2. Germline V CDR1 and CDR2: SGHVS, FNYEAQ. The CDR3 loop spans 17 amino acids. Unmatched junction bases numbered 11, after V lost 5 bases and J lost 6 bases. DNA of the CDR3: TGTGCCAGCAGCCTCATAGCGGGAGGGATCGGTTCCGGGGAGCTGTTTTTT. It codes for CASSLIAGGIGSGELFF.

V usage is TRBV9 and J usage is TRBJ2-7; TRBD1 agrees at 11 bases. CDR1 and CDR2 (germline): SGDLS, YYNGEE. V lost 3 bases to trimming and J lost 3 bases; unmatched junction nucleotides: 5. The CDR3 covers 15 residues. The CDR3 protein is CASSGGGTGGYEQYF. The DNA for the CDR3 is TGTGCCAGCAGCGGCGGGGGGACAGGGGGCTACGAGCAGTACTTC.